The entry below gives a single T cell receptor beta chain sequence along with its context. As handled by the study authors: Amplification of reference gene primers provided the estimated nucleated cell counts. TCRdb's table, derived via immunoSEQ multiplex PCR, lists solely in-frame clones and lacks some. That table gives V, J and clone size, and the DNA gave D and trimming. The table has tens of thousands of clones, 85% to 90% seen once. The data stem from a study of blood T cell repertoires in COVID-19. In the study overall: COVID-19 samples collected from the United States, Italy and Spain covered acute and convalescent phases. In each case, the material was cDNA or gDNA derived from T cells, B-cell-depleted T cells, or PBMCs.

J gave up 8 bases and V 5 bases, and 12 bases lay outside the gene matches. In germline, CDR1 is SGHVS, CDR2 FQNEAQ. The CDR3 is made up of 16 amino acids. What was sequenced was peripheral blood. This rearrangement joins TRBV7-8 to TRBJ1-6, with 7 bases matching TRBD1. This sequence was found in a man aged 50 or older with acute or convalescent COVID-19. CDR3 residues: CASSPRIRGQHSPLHF. As DNA, the CDR3 is TGTGCCAGCAGCCCCCGGATTCGGGGACAGCATTCACCCCTCCACTTT.